The 17 T cell receptor beta chains reported below all come from one sample, sequenced in a study of T cells after yellow fever vaccination. Via MiXCR, TCRdb re-called the 5' RACE reads, giving one row per CDR3 protein. There are some 390,000 distinct CDR3 sequences in the sample; approximately 5.7% occur only once, and 14% to 15% lies in the top ten. Sequencing used PBMCs, obtained 5 days after the yellow fever booster vaccination. The receptors shown here come from a man younger than 45 who received the YFV17D yellow fever vaccine.

Only one count was recorded for this clonotype. The rearrangement links TRBV14 to TRBJ2-5; D is possibly TRBD2 (6 bases). The CDR3 loop spans 16 amino acids. Germline CDR1 SGHDN, CDR2 FVKESK. The V and J ends lost 4 bases and 5 bases respectively, with 20 bases between them. The CDR3 bases are TGTGCCAGCAGCCCCGCTCTATTGGGAGGTGCGGAGACCCAGTACTTC. This gives the protein CASSPALLGGAETQYF.

The chain's CDR3 is CASSLLGRGPTGVSSYEQYF. The DNA for the CDR3 is TGTGCCAGCAGCTTATTAGGCCGAGGTCCGACTGGGGTCAGCTCCTACGAGCAGTACTTC. The genes are TRBV11-2 and TRBJ2-7; D gene unclear. The CDR3 is 20 residues long. Germline V lookup: CDR1 SGHAT, CDR2 FQNNGV. Trimming took off 2 bases at V and 0 bases at J, with 26 bases between the two ends.

This clonotype has just a few counts. The genes are TRBV6-5 and TRBJ2-1, with D maybe TRBD2 (6 bases). CDR1 and CDR2 (germline): MNHEY, SVGAGI. V lost 2 bases and J 5 bases, leaving 13 bases between the germline ends. The CDR3 sequence is 15 residues long. CDR3 nucleotide sequence: TGTGCCAGCAGTTACCTTCCGGGACTTAACAATGAGCAGTTCTTC. This sequence encodes CASSYLPGLNNEQFF.

The chain has TRBV28 and TRBJ2-1; D is perhaps TRBD2 (6 bases). Per the germline V gene, CDR1 is MDHEN and CDR2 is SYDVKM. There are 14 residues in the CDR3. Trimming took 7 bases from V and 5 from J, leaving 15 bases between them. CDR3 in DNA: TGTGCCAGCACGACCGGGACTCCTCACAATGAGCAGTTCTTC. Translated: CASTTGTPHNEQFF.

The chain is built from TRBV6-2 or TRBV6-3 and TRBJ2-7; D possibly uses TRBD1 or TRBD2 (5 bases each). CDR1 and CDR2 from the germline V gene are MNHEY and SVGEGT. The CDR3 spans 15 residues. V was shortened by 5 bases and J by 0 bases, with 14 bases between the two germline ends. DNA for the CDR3: TGTGCCAGCAGTCAGGGACGCCGAAACTCCTACGAGCAGTACTTC. Its protein is CASSQGRRNSYEQYF.

This clonotype was counted at least ten times. The J gene is TRBJ2-1, the V gene TRBV6-5, with 9 bases fitting TRBD2. With 4 bases clipped from V and 9 bases from J, the junction kept 10 bases outside the gene matches. Germline assignment: CDR1 MNHEY and CDR2 SVGAGI. The CDR3 sequence is 15 residues long. CDR3 in amino acids: CASSLTSGPGAEQFF. The CDR3 region has the DNA TGTGCCAGCAGTTTGACTAGCGGCCCCGGGGCTGAGCAGTTCTTC.

This clonotype turned up a few times. The chain joins TRBV6-2 or TRBV6-3 to TRBJ2-7; D possibly matches TRBD1 or TRBD2 (6 bases each). This CDR3 has 14 residues. Germline assignment: CDR1 MNHEY and CDR2 SVGEGT. Trimming shortened V by 5 bases and J by 6 bases, and 17 bases separated the two germline ends. As DNA, the CDR3 is TGTGCCAGCAGTGCGGGACAAAGGGGCTCCGAGCAGTACTTC. Translation gives CASSAGQRGSEQYF.

This clonotype was counted a few times. This sequence joins TRBV28 and TRBJ1-6, with D perhaps TRBD1 (5 bases). Trimming cost V 6 bases and J 5 bases, with 14 bases left between them. CDR1 and CDR2 (germline): MDHEN, SYDVKM. The CDR3 length is 15 residues. CDR3 sequence: CASRLGTVNNSPLHF. CDR3 DNA: TGTGCCAGCAGACTAGGGACGGTGAATAATTCACCCCTCCACTTT.

A few counts support this clonotype. This chain uses TRBV7-2 with TRBJ2-4; 9 bases fit TRBD1. This CDR3 comprises 15 residues. J gave up 7 bases and V 5 bases, and 9 bases lay outside the gene matches. CDR1 SGHTA and CDR2 FQGNSA come from the germline V gene. CDR3 sequence reads: CASSRPGTGLNIQYF. CDR3 DNA sequence: TGTGCCAGCAGCCGTCCCGGGACAGGGTTGAACATTCAGTACTTC.

This clonotype turned up a few times. A read error may account for a junction end that differs from germline. The V gene is TRBV20-1, the J gene TRBJ2-2, with D unclear. Germline V CDR1 and CDR2: DFQATT, SNEGSKA (reference sequence). This CDR3 has 16 amino acids. CDR3 region: CCARDGRPTNTGELFF. The CDR3 bases are TGCTGTGCTAGAGATGGCAGGCCCACGAACACCGGGGAGCTGTTTTTT.

This chain joins TRBV9 and TRBJ2-5, with 8 nucleotides matching TRBD2. V shed 3 bases and J 2 bases; nucleotides not matched to a gene: 3. Germline-derived CDR1 and CDR2 are SGDLS and YYNGEE. The CDR3 has 14 amino acids. The CDR3 spells CASSAGRGQETQYF. The DNA of the CDR3 is TGTGCCAGCAGCGCCGGGAGGGGACAAGAGACCCAGTACTTC.

The chain combines TRBV15 with TRBJ2-5; tentatively, D is TRBD2 (5 bases). The CDR3 contains 18 residues. Per the germline V gene, CDR1 is LNHNV and CDR2 is YYDKDF (reference sequence). V was pared by 3 bases and J by 2 bases, with 22 bases between. CDR3 nucleotide sequence: TGTGCCACCAGCAGGACTATCGACGTGAGCGGAGAACAAGAGACCCAGTACTTC. As protein: CATSRTIDVSGEQETQYF.

This CDR3 is CASSWDSYYEQYF. CDR3 nucleotide sequence: TGTGCCAGCAGCTGGGACAGTTACTACGAGCAGTACTTC. The chain joins TRBV6-2 or TRBV6-3 to TRBJ2-7, with TRBD1 identical over 7 bases. V dropped 6 bases and J dropped 3; count of bases not matched to a gene: 5. The CDR3 runs 13 residues. The germline gives CDR1 MNHEY, CDR2 SVGEGT.

This clonotype turned up a few times. This rearrangement joins TRBV29-1 to TRBJ2-7, with TRBD1 matching over 10 bases. CDR1 and CDR2 (germline): SQVTM, ANQGSEA. CDR3 length: 13 amino acids. V lost 5 bases to trimming and J lost 4 bases; unmatched junction nucleotides: 5. DNA for the CDR3: TGCAGCGTTAAGGGACAGGGGAGTTACGAGCAGTACTTC. Protein product: CSVKGQGSYEQYF.

This clonotype has at least ten counts. The rearrangement joins TRBV18 to TRBJ2-5, with a possible D match to TRBD2 (5 bases). This CDR3 is built from 12 residues. Deletions cut 3 bases from V and 5 bases from J, with 7 bases between. CDR1 and CDR2 from the germline V gene are KGHSH and LQKENI. Here the CDR3 reads CASSPKRETQYF. CDR3 DNA sequence: TGTGCCAGCTCACCGAAGCGGGAGACCCAGTACTTC.

This clonotype was picked up a small number of times. The chain uses TRBV5-1 and TRBJ1-3; D remains ambiguous. The V end lost 1 base, the J end lost 1 base, and 9 bases lay between the germline ends. The CDR3 is 15 amino acids. CDR1 and CDR2 (germline): SGHRS, YFSETQ. The CDR3 nucleotides are TGCGCCAGCAGCTTGACGTACCTATCTGGAAACACCATATATTTT. Amino acid sequence: CASSLTYLSGNTIYF.

This clonotype was counted many times. J is TRBJ2-3 and V is TRBV6-5; D is uncertain. This CDR3 has 17 residues. V lost 0 bases and J 2 bases, leaving 15 bases between the germline ends. Germline V gene data show CDR1 as MNHEY and CDR2 as SVGAGI. CDR3 bases: TGTGCCAGCAGTTACTCCGGCCCACTCCAACTCACAGATACGCAGTATTTT. Translating gives CASSYSGPLQLTDTQYF.